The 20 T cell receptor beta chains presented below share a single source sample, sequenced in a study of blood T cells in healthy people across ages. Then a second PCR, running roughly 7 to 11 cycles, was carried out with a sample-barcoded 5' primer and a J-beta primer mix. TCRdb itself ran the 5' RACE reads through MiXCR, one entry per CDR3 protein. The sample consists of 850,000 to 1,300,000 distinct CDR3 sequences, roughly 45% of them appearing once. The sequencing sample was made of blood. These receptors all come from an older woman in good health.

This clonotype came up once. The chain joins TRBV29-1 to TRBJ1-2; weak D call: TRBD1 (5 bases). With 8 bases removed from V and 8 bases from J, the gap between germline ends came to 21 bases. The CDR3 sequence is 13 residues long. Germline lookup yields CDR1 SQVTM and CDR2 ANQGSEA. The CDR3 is CSTAGTALSGYTF. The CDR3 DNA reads TGCAGCACCGCCGGGACGGCCTTGTCGGGCTACACCTTC.

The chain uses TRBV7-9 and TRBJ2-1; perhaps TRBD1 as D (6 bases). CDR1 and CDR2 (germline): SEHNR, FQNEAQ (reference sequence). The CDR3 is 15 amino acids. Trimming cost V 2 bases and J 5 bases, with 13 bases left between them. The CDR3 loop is CASSLNRADDNEQFF. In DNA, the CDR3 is TGTGCCAGCAGCTTAAACAGGGCAGATGACAATGAGCAGTTCTTC.

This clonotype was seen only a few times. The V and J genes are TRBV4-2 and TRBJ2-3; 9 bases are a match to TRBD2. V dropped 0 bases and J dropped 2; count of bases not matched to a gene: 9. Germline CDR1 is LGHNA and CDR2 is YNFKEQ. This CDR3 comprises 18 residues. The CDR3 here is CASSQDRSSGSNTDTQYF. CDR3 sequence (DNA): TGTGCCAGCAGCCAAGATAGGAGTAGCGGGAGTAACACAGATACGCAGTATTTT.

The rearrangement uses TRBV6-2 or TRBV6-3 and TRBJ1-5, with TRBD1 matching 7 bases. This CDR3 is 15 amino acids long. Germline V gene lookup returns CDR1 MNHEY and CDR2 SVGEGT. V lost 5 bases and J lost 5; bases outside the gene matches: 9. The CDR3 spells CASSSQGGGYQPQHF. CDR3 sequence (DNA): TGTGCCAGCAGTAGCCAGGGGGGAGGGTATCAGCCCCAGCATTTT.

DNA for the CDR3: TGTGCCAGCAGCCAAGATCCAGGGGATTTGAGCTCCTATAATTCACCCCTCCACTTT. It translates to CASSQDPGDLSSYNSPLHF. The V and J genes are TRBV4-2 and TRBJ1-6, with D possibly being TRBD1 (6 bases). Germline CDR1 and CDR2: LGHNA and YNFKEQ. The CDR3 contains 19 residues. Trimming took off 0 bases at V and 0 bases at J, with 15 bases between the two ends.

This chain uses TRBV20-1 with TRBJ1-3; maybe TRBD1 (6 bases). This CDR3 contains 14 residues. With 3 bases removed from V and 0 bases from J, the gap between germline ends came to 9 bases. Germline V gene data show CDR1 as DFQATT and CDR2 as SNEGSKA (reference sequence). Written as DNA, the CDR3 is TGCAGTGCTAGGACAGGCCGCTCTGGAAACACCATATATTTT. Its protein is CSARTGRSGNTIYF.

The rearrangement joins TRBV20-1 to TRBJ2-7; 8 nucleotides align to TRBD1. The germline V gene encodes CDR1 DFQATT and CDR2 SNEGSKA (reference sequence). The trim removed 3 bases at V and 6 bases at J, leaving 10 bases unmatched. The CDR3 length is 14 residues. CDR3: CSASAPGQAGEQYF. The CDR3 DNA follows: TGCAGTGCTAGCGCCCCGGGACAGGCCGGCGAGCAGTACTTC.

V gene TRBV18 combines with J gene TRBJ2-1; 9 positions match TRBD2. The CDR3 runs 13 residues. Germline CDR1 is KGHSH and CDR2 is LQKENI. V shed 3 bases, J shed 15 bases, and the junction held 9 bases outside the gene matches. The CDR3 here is CASSPSASGVWFF. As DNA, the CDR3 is TGTGCCAGCTCACCTTCGGCTAGCGGGGTATGGTTCTTC.

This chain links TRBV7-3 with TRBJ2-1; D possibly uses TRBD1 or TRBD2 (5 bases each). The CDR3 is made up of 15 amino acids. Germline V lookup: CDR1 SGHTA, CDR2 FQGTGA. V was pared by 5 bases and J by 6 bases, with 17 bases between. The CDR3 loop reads CASSPIGDGFNEQFF. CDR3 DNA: TGTGCCAGCAGCCCAATTGGGGACGGCTTCAATGAGCAGTTCTTC. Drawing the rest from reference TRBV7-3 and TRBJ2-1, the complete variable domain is GAGVSQTPSNKVTEKGKYVELRCDPISGHTALYWYRQSLGQGPEFLIYFQGTGAADDSGLPNDRFFAVRPEGSVSTLKIQRTERGDSAVYLCASSPIGDGFNEQFFGPGTRLTVL.

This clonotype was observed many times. The CDR3 nucleotides read TGCAGTGCTAGCGGGGCCCCGACTAGTGAGCAGTTCTTC. Translated: CSASGAPTSEQFF. J is TRBJ2-1 and V is TRBV20-1, with D tentatively TRBD2 (6 bases). The CDR3 contains 13 residues. Per the germline V gene, CDR1 is DFQATT and CDR2 is SNEGSKA (reference sequence). Trimming shortened V by 3 bases and J by 9 bases, and 15 bases separated the two germline ends.

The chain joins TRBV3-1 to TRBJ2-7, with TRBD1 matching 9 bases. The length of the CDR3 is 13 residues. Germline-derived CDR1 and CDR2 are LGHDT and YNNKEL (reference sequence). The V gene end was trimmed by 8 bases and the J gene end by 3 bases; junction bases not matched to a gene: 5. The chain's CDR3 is CASGDREIYEQYF. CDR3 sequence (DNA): TGTGCCAGCGGGGACAGGGAAATCTACGAGCAGTACTTC.

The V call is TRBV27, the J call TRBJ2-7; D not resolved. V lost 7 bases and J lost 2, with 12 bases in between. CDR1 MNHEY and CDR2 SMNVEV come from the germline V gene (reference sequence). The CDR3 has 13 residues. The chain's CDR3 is CASIGRNAYEQYF. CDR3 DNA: TGTGCCAGCATCGGACGGAACGCCTACGAGCAGTACTTC.

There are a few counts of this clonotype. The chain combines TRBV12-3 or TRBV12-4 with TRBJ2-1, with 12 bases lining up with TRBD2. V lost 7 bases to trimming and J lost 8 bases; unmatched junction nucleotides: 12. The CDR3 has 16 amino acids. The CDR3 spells CASKASGRGFEYEQFF. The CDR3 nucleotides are TGTGCCAGCAAAGCTAGCGGGAGGGGTTTTGAGTATGAGCAGTTCTTC.

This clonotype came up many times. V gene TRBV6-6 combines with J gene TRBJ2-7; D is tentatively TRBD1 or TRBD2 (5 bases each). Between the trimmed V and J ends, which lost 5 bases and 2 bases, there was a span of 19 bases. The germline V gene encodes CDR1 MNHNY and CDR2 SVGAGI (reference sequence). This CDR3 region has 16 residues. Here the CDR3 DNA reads TGTGCCAGCAGTGTTCCAACCGGGACGGAAACCTACGAGCAGTACTTC. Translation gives CASSVPTGTETYEQYF.

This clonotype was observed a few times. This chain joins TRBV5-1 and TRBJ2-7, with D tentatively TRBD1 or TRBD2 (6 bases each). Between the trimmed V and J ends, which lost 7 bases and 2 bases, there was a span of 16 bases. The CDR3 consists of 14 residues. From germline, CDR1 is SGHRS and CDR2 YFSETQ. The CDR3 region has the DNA TGCGCCAGCTCGGGGGCCGGTGGAACCTACGAGCAGTACTTC. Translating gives CASSGAGGTYEQYF.

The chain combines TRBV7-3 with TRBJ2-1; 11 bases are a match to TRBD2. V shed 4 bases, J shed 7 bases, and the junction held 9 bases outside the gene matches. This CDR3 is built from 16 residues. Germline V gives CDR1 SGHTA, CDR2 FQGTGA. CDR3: CASSSLAGGPRNEQFF. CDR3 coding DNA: TGTGCCAGCAGCTCGTTAGCGGGAGGGCCGAGGAATGAGCAGTTCTTC.

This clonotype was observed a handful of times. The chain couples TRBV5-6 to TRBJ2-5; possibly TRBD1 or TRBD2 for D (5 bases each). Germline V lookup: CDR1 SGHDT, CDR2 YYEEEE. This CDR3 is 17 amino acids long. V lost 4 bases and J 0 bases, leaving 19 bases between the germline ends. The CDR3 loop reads CASSEGHGIDYQETQYF. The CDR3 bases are TGTGCCAGCAGCGAGGGGCACGGAATCGATTACCAAGAGACCCAGTACTTC.

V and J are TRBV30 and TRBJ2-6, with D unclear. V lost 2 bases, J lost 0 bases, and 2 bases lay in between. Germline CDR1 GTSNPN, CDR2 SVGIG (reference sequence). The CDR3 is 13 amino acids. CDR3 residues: CAWSPSGANVLTF. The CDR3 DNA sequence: TGTGCCTGGAGTCCCTCTGGGGCCAACGTCCTGACTTTC.

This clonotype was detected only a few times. CDR3 amino acids: CAIMVNTGELFF. As DNA, the CDR3 is TGTGCCATCATGGTGAACACCGGGGAGCTGTTTTTT. The gene calls are TRBV10-3 and TRBJ2-2; D remains ambiguous. The CDR3 sequence is 12 residues long. Trimming removed 7 bases at V and 1 base at J, with 4 bases between. Germline values: CDR1 ENHRY, CDR2 SYGVKD.

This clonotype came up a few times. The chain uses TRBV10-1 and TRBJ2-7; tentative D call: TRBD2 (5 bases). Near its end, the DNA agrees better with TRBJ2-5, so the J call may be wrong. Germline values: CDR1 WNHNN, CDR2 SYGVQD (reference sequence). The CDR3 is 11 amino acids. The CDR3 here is CAGPREETQYF. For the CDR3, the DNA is TGCGCCGGACCGAGGGAGGAGACCCAGTACTTC.